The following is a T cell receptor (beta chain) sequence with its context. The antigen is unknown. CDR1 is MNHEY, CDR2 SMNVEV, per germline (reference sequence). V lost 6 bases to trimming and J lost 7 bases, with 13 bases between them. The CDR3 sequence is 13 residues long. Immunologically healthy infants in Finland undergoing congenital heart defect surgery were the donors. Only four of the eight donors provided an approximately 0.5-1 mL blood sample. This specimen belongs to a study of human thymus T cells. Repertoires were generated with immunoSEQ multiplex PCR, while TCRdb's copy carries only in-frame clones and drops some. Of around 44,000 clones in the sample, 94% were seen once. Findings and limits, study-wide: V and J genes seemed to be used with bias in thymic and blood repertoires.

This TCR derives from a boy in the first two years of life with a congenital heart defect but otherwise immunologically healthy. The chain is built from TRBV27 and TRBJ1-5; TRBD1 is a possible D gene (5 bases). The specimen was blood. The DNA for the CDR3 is TGTGCCAGCAGCCCCCCAGGGTTACAGCCCCAGCATTTT. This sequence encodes CASSPPGLQPQHF.